Ten or more counts support the clone carrying this TCR beta chain. Its specificity is unknown. Trimming took 2 bases from V and 6 from J; bases not matched to a gene: 12. Germline assignment: CDR1 SGHAT and CDR2 FQNNGV. CDR3 length: 19 residues. The template for TCR beta VDJ and CDR3 sequence profiling was genomic DNA. TCRdb reprocessed the reads with MiXCR, giving one entry per CDR3 protein. The sample carries 350,000 to 450,000 distinct CDR3 sequences, 55% to 75% recorded once. These data belong to a study of CD8+CD57+ T cells in acquired aplastic anemia. Findings and caveats of the study: The study identified under 30 CD8+ CDR3 sequences shared by patients and controls.

The source is a human donor in good health, serving as a control. V is TRBV11-2 and J is TRBJ2-1, with TRBD2 identical over 14 bases. Sequenced sample: sorted CD4+, CD8+, or CD8+CD57+ T cells (not recorded which) from PBMCs. CDR3 amino acids: CASSLRPTTSGGARNEQFF. In nucleotides, the CDR3 is TGTGCCAGCAGCTTACGACCGACGACTAGCGGGGGGGCGCGCAATGAGCAGTTCTTC.